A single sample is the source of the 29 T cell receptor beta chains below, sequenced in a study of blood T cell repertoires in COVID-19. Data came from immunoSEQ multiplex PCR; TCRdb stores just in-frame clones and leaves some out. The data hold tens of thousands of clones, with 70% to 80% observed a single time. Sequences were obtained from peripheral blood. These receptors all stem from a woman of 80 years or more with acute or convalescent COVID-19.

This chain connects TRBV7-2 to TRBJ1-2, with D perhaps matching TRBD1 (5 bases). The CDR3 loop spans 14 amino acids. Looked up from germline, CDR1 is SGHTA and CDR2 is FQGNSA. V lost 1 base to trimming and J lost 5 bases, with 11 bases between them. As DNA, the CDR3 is TGTGCCAGCAGCTTAGATGCAGGGAGGTATGGCTACACCTTC. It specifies CASSLDAGRYGYTF.

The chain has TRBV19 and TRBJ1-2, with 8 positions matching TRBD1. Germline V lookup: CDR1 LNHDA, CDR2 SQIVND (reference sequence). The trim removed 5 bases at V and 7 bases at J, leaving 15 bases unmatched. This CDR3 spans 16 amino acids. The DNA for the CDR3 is TGTGCCAGTAGTCCGCACCAGGGGGCTCTAGGCCGTGGCTACACCTTC. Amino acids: CASSPHQGALGRGYTF.

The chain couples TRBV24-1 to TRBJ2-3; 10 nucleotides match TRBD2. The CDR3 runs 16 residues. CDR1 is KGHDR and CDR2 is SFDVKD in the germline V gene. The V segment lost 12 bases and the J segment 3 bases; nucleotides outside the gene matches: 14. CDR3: CAAQGGSGRPTDTQYF. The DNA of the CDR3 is TGTGCCGCCCAAGGCGGTAGCGGGAGGCCTACAGATACGCAGTATTTT.

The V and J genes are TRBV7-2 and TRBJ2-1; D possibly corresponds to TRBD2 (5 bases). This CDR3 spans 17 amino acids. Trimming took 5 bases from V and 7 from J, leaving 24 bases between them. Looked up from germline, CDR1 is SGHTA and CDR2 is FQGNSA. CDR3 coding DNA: TGTGCCAGCAGCCTACTCCCACCGGGTTACTCGGGGAATGAGCAGTTCTTC. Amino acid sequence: CASSLLPPGYSGNEQFF. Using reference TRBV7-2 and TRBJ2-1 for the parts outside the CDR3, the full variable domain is GAGVSQSPSNKVTEKGKDVELRCDPISGHTALYWYRQSLGQGLEFLIYFQGNSAPDKSGLPSDRFSAERTGGSVSTLTIQRTQQEDSAVYLCASSLLPPGYSGNEQFFGPGTRLTVL.

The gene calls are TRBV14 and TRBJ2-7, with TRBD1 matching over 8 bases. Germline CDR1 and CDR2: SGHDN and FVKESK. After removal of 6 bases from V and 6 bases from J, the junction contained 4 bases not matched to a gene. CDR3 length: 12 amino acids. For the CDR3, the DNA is TGTGCCAGCAGTCCTACAGGGGGCGAGCAGTACTTC. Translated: CASSPTGGEQYF. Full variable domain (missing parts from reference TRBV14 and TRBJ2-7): EAGVTQFPSHSVIEKGQTVTLRCDPISGHDNLYWYRRVMGKEIKFLLHFVKESKQDESGMPNNRFLAERTGGTYSTLKVQPAELEDSGVYFCASSPTGGEQYFGPGTRLTVT.

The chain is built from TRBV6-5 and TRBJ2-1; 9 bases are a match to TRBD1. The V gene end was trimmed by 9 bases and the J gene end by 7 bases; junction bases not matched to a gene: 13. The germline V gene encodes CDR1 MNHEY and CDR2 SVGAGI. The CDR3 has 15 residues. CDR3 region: CASTPGQGNRNEQFF. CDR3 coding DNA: TGTGCCAGTACACCGGGACAGGGTAATCGGAATGAGCAGTTCTTC.

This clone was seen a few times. The CDR3 here is CASSEGWGYSTEGAEAFF. In nucleotides, the CDR3 is TGTGCCAGCAGTGAGGGATGGGGATACAGCACCGAGGGGGCTGAAGCTTTCTTT. The chain has TRBV27 and TRBJ1-1; the D gene is possibly TRBD1 (6 bases). V was shortened by 5 bases and J by 6 bases, with 28 bases between the two germline ends. Germline loops: CDR1 MNHEY, CDR2 SMNVEV (reference sequence). This CDR3 is built from 18 residues.

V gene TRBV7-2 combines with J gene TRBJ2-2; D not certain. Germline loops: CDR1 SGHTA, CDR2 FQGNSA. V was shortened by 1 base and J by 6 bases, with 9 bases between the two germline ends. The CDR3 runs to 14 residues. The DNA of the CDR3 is TGTGCCAGCAGCTTAGTTGTCTCTTCCGGGGAGCTGTTTTTT. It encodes CASSLVVSSGELFF.

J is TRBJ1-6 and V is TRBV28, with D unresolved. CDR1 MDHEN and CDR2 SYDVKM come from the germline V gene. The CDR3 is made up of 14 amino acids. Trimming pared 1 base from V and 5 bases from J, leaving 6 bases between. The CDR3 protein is CASSLSTDNSPLHF. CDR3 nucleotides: TGTGCCAGCAGTTTATCTACAGATAATTCACCCCTCCACTTT.

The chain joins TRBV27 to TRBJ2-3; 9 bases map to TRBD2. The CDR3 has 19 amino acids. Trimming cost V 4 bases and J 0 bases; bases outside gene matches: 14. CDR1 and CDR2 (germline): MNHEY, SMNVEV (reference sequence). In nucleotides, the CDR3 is TGTGCCAGCAGTTCCCCCCCGGGACTAGCCTTACCTAGCACAGATACGCAGTATTTT. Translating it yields CASSSPPGLALPSTDTQYF.

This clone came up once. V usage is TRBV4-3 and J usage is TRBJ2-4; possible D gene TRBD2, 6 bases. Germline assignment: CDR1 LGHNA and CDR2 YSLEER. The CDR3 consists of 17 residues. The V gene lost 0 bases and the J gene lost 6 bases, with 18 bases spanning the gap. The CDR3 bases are TGCGCCAGCAGCCAAGATTGGGGGGACTTGAGGGGAAACATTCAGTACTTC. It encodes CASSQDWGDLRGNIQYF.

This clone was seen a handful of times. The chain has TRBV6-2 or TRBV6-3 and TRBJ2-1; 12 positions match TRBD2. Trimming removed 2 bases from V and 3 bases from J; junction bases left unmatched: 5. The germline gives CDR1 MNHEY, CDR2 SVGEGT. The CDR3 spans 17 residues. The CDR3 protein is CASSYPLAGGDYNEQFF. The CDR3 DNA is TGTGCCAGCAGTTACCCCCTAGCGGGAGGGGACTACAATGAGCAGTTCTTC.

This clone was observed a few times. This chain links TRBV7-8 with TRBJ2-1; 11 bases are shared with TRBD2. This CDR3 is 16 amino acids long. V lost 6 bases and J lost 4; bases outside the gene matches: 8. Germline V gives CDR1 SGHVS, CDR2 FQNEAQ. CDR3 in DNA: TGTGCCAGCAGGCCTCGACTAGCGGGATTGTACAATGAGCAGTTCTTC. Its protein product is CASRPRLAGLYNEQFF.

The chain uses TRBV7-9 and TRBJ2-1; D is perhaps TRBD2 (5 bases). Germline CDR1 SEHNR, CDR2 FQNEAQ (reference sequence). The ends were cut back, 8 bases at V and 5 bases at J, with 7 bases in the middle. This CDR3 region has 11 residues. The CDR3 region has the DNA TGTGCCAGCGGAGGAAACAATGAGCAGTTCTTC. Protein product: CASGGNNEQFF.

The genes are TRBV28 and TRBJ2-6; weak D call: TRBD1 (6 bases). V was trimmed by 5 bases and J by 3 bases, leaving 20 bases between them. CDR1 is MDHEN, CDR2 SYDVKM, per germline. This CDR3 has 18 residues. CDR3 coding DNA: TGTGCCAGCAGTGTATCGGGACACCAAGTTGGTGGGGCCAACGTCCTGACTTTC. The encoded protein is CASSVSGHQVGGANVLTF.

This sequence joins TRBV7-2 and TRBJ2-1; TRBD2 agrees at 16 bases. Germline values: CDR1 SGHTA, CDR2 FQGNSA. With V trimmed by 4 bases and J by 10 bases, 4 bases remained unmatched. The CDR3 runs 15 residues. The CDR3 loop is CASSSWGLAGGEQFF. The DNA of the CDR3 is TGTGCCAGCAGCTCATGGGGACTAGCGGGAGGGGAGCAGTTCTTC.

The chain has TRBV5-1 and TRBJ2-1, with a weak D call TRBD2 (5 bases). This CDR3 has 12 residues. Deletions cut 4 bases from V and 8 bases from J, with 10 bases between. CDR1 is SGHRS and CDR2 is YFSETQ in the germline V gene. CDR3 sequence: CASSPPGDEQFF. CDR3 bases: TGCGCCAGCAGCCCGCCCGGGGATGAGCAGTTCTTC.

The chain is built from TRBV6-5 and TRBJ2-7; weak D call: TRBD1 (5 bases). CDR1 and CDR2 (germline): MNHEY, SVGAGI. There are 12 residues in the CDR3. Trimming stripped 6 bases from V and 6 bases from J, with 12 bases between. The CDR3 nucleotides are TGTGCCAGCAGCGCTCAGGGCTTCGAGCAGTACTTC. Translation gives CASSAQGFEQYF.

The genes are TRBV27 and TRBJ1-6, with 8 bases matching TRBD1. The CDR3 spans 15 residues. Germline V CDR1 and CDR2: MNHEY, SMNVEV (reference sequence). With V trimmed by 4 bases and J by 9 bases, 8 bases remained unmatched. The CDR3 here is CASSYGQGDVSPLHF. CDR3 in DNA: TGTGCCAGCAGTTACGGACAGGGCGACGTTTCACCCCTCCACTTT.

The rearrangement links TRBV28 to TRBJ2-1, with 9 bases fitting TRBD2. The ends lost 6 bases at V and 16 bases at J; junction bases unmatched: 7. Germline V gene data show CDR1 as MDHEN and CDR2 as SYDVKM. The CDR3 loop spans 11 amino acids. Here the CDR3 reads CASSHSGSGFF. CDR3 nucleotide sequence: TGTGCCAGCAGCCATAGCGGGAGCGGCTTCTTC.

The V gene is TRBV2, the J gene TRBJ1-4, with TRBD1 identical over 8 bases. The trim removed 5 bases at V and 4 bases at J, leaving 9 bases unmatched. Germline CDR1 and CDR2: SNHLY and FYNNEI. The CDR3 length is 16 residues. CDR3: CASSRQGPGINEKLFF. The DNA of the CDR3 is TGTGCCAGCAGTCGACAGGGGCCCGGTATTAATGAAAAACTGTTTTTT.

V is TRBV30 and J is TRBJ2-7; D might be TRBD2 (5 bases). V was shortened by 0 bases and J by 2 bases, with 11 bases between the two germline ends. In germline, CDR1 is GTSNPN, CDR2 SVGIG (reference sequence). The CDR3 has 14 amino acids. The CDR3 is CAWSVRGSTYEQYF. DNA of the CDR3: TGTGCCTGGAGTGTCCGGGGTTCAACCTACGAGCAGTACTTC. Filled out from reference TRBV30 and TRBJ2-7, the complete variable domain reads SQTIHQWPATLVQPVGSPLSLECTVEGTSNPNLYWYRQAAGRGLQLLFYSVGIGQISSEVPQNLSASRPQDRQFILSSKKLLLSDSGFYLCAWSVRGSTYEQYFGPGTRLTVT.

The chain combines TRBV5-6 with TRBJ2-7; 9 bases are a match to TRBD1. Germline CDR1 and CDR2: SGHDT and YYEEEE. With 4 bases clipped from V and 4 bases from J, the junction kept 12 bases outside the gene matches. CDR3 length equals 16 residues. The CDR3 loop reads CASSGGQGHNGYEQYF. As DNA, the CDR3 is TGTGCCAGCAGCGGGGGACAGGGACATAATGGATACGAGCAGTACTTC.

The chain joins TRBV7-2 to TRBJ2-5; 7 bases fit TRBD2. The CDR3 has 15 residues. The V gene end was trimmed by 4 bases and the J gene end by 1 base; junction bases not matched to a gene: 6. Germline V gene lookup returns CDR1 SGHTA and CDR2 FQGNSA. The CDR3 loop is CASSSGAGLQETQYF. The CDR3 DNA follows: TGTGCCAGCAGCTCCGGAGCGGGACTCCAAGAGACCCAGTACTTC.

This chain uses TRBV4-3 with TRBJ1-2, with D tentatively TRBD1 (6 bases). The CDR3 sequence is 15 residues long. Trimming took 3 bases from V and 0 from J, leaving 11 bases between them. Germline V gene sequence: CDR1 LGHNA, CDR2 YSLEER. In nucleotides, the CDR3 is TGCGCCAGCAGCCAGGACAGAAGAGCTAACTATGGCTACACCTTC. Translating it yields CASSQDRRANYGYTF.

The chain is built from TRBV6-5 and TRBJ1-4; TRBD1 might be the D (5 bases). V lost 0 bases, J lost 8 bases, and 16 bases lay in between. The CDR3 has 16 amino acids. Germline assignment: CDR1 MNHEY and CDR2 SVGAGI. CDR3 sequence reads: CASSYSTDSLVEKLFF. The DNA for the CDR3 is TGTGCCAGCAGTTACTCGACCGACAGCCTCGTCGAAAAACTGTTTTTT.

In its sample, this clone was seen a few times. The CDR3 nucleotides read TGCAGCGCCGGACTAGCGGGAGCCATCCTATCCTACAATGAGCAGTTCTTC. Translating it yields CSAGLAGAILSYNEQFF. The gene calls are TRBV29-1 and TRBJ2-1; 13 nucleotides line up with TRBD2. V was pared by 7 bases and J by 1 base, with 10 bases of the junction left unmatched. Germline V gene sequence: CDR1 SQVTM, CDR2 ANQGSEA. The CDR3 has 17 amino acids.

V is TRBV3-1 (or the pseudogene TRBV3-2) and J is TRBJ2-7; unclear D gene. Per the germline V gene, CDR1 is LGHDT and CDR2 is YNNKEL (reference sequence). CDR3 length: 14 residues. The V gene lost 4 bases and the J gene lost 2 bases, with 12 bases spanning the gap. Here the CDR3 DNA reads TGTGCCAGCAGCCTCAATGGCGGAACCTACGAGCAGTACTTC. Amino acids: CASSLNGGTYEQYF.

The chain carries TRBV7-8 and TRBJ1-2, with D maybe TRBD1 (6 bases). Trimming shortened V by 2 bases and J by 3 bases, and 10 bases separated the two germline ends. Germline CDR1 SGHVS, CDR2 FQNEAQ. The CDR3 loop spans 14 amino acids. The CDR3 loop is CASSLRDTYYGYTF. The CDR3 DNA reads TGTGCCAGCAGCTTACGGGACACCTACTATGGCTACACCTTC.